These T cell receptor beta chains were read from a single sample in a study of brain metastases from non-small cell lung cancer. Some clones are missing from TCRdb's copy, which holds only in-frame ones; the method was immunoSEQ multiplex PCR. The data hold some 4,000 clones, with 90% observed a single time. Sequencing was done on a sample of primary lung tumor tissue. Every receptor here comes from a donor at least 40 years old with non-small cell lung cancer. The CDR3 runs from the conserved cysteine through the conserved F or W. The order of the fields is D gene, V gene, J gene, clone size, CDR3 DNA, CDR3 protein. The D gene is left open where the match is weak. Clone size is not always given. Where it is, it says once, few, many or a class for expanded clones.

TRBD1,TRBV19,TRBJ2-3,NA,TGTGCCAGTAGTACAGGGGGCTCAGATACGCAGTATTTT,CASSTGGSDTQYF
NA,TRBV4-1,TRBJ1-3,NA,TGCGCCAGCAGCCAAGTTGCGGGGTCTGGAAACACCATATATTTT,CASSQVAGSGNTIYF
NA,TRBV7-2,TRBJ1-1,NA,TGTGCCAGCAGCGCGCTAGGGGTGGAAGCTTTCTTT,CASSALGVEAFF
TRBD1,TRBV7-2,TRBJ2-1,once,TGTGCCAGCAGTCAATCGGGACAGATTTACAATGAGCAGTTCTTC,CASSQSGQIYNEQFF
TRBD1,TRBV19,TRBJ1-5,NA,TGTGCCAGTACCACCGGGACAGGGTTAAGCAATCAGCCCCAGCATTTT,CASTTGTGLSNQPQHF
NA,TRBV5-1,TRBJ2-5,NA,TGCGCCAGCAGTTTGGAGAGCAGATCAGTAGAGACCCAGTACTTC,CASSLESRSVETQYF
TRBD1,TRBV28,TRBJ1-5,NA,TGTGCCAGCAGGACAGGGCGCAATCAGCCCCAGCATTTT,CASRTGRNQPQHF
NA,TRBV6-4,TRBJ1-2,NA,TGTGCCAGCAGTGCGGGGGCCGGCTATGGCTACACCTTC,CASSAGAGYGYTF
NA,TRBV24-1,TRBJ1-6,NA,TGTGCCACCAGATCTGGGCACGATAATTCACCCCTCCACTTT,CATRSGHDNSPLHF
NA,TRBV19,TRBJ1-2,NA,TGTGCCAGTAGTATAGATTCCAGGGTCGTATTGGAGGGCTACACCTTC,CASSIDSRVVLEGYTF
TRBD2,TRBV24-1,TRBJ2-1,NA,TGTGCCACCAGTGATCCCGACGGAAGGGAGGGATACAATGAGCAGTTCTTC,CATSDPDGREGYNEQFF
TRBD1,TRBV29-1,TRBJ2-3,NA,TGCAGCGTCGATGGGACAGGGGGCACAGATACGCAGTATTTT,CSVDGTGGTDTQYF
NA,TRBV4-2,TRBJ1-6,NA,TGTGCCAGCAGCCAAGAATTAGATCCGAGGGTCCCCTCACCCCTCCACTTT,CASSQELDPRVPSPLHF
TRBD1,TRBV11-3,TRBJ1-1,NA,TGTGCCAGCAGCCACCGGGACAGGGGTTACACTGAAGCTTTCTTT,CASSHRDRGYTEAFF
NA,TRBV7-3,TRBJ2-1,few,TGTGCCAGCAGCTTTCCGGACGGGGGCGATGAGCAGTTCTTC,CASSFPDGGDEQFF
TRBD1,TRBV24-1,TRBJ2-7,NA,TGTGCCACCAGTGGGACAGGGGGCTACGAGCAGTACTTC,CATSGTGGYEQYF
TRBD2,TRBV2,TRBJ2-2,few,TGTGCCAGCCGGCAGCGGGGGACGAACACCGGGGAGCTGTTTTTT,CASRQRGTNTGELFF
TRBD2,TRBV6-5,TRBJ2-1,NA,TGTGCCAGCAGTTACGGAGCGGGGGACTACTACAATGAGCAGTTCTTC,CASSYGAGDYYNEQFF
NA,TRBV5-5,TRBJ1-2,NA,TGTGCCAGCAGCTTGGCCCCCGGGACCTCTGGCTATGGCTACACCTTC,CASSLAPGTSGYGYTF
TRBD1,TRBV7-2,TRBJ2-1,NA,TGTGCCAGCAGTCTGACAGGGGGACTTGGAAATGAGCAGTTCTTC,CASSLTGGLGNEQFF
NA,TRBV27,TRBJ1-1,NA,TGTGCCAGCAGTTTACGTGGGGTCGCTTTCTTT,CASSLRGVAFF
NA,TRBV5-8,TRBJ1-1,NA,TGTGCCAGCAGCTTAGGAGGGACCACTGAAGCTTTCTTT,CASSLGGTTEAFF
TRBD1,TRBV5-1,TRBJ2-5,NA,TGCGCCAGCAGCTTGGGGGGACAGGGTTTGCTAGAGACCCAGTACTTC,CASSLGGQGLLETQYF
NA,TRBV14,TRBJ1-1,NA,TGTGCCAGCAGCCAAATGGAGGCGCTAAGCACTGAAGCTTTCTTT,CASSQMEALSTEAFF
TRBD1,TRBV7-2,TRBJ2-1,NA,TGTGCCAGCAGTTCGGGACAGGGGAGGTCCTACAATGAGCAGTTCTTC,CASSSGQGRSYNEQFF
TRBD1,TRBV18,TRBJ2-1,NA,TGTGCCAGCACGGAATACAGGGGAAGGGATGAGCAGTTCTTC,CASTEYRGRDEQFF
NA,TRBV18,TRBJ2-1,NA,TGTGCCAGCTCCGCCGACCTAACCGAGCAGTTCTTC,CASSADLTEQFF
NA,TRBV4-3,TRBJ1-5,NA,TGCGCCAGCAGCCAAGGGTACAGAGTTAGCAATCAGCCCCAGCATTTT,CASSQGYRVSNQPQHF
NA,TRBV28,TRBJ2-1,NA,TGTGCCAGCAGTGACGATTTGAGGCGTTACAATGAGCAGTTCTTC,CASSDDLRRYNEQFF
NA,TRBV18,TRBJ1-1,once,TGTGCCAGCTCCGATGTTATCTCTGAAGCTTTCTTT,CASSDVISEAFF
TRBD2,TRBV9,TRBJ2-5,NA,TGTGCCAGCTCCTCGGGACTAGCGGCTGGAGAGACCCAGTACTTC,CASSSGLAAGETQYF
NA,TRBV4-3,TRBJ1-1,NA,TGCGCCAGCAGCCAGGAGGGGGGGTGGGACACTGAAGCTTTCTTT,CASSQEGGWDTEAFF
NA,TRBV30,TRBJ1-3,NA,TGTGCCTTAGGGATTTTTGGAAACACCATATATTTT,CALGIFGNTIYF
TRBD1,TRBV14,TRBJ1-2,NA,TGTGCCAGCAGCCGGGACAGGGCCTATGGCTACACCTTC,CASSRDRAYGYTF
NA,TRBV27,TRBJ2-7,NA,TGTGCCAGCATCCCCCGTCCCGGGAGTCACGAGCAGTACTTC,CASIPRPGSHEQYF